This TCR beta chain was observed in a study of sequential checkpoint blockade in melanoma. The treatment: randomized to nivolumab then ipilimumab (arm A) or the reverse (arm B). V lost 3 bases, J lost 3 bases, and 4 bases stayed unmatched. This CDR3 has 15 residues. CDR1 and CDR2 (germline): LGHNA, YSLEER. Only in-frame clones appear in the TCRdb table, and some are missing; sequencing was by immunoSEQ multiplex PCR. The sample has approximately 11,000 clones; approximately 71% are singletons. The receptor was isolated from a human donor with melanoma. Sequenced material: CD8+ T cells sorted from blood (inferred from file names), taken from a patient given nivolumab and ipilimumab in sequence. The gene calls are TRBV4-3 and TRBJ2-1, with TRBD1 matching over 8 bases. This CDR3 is CASSQEQGVYNEQFF. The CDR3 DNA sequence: TGCGCCAGCAGCCAGGAACAGGGGGTCTACAATGAGCAGTTCTTC.